This entry describes one TCR beta chain. What it binds is unknown. Blood was collected once per donor into heparin, averaging approximately 110 mL. In all sorted populations, purity surpassed 95%. Every bit of the isolated RNA underwent reverse transcription, so sequencing read expressed TCRB transcripts. Clones were sequenced by immunoSEQ multiplex PCR, and TCRdb holds only the in-frame ones, with some missing. Among 500,000 to 850,000 clones, 11% to 15% were seen once, and the ten largest hold around 0.04%. This record belongs to a study of beta chain features in type 1 diabetes. This CDR3 has 13 residues. Trimming removed 2 bases from V and 7 bases from J; junction bases left unmatched: 5. The germline V gene has CDR1 GTSNPN and CDR2 SVGIG (reference sequence). Study results and limitations: The similarity of naive, central memory and Treg TCRB repertoires appeared greater among patients than among healthy donors. Small HLA sub-analyses could not settle whether HLA shapes TCRB rearrangement. In every one of the four CD4+ subsets, TCRB CDR3s were moderately but significantly shorter in Type 1 diabetes patients.

The V gene is TRBV30, the J gene TRBJ2-1; 7 bases are shared with TRBD1. The sample was naive CD4+ T cells from blood. This TCR was sampled from a man aged 18 to 30 with type 1 diabetes. CDR3 DNA sequence: TGTGCCTGGAGTCCTGACAGGGTTAATGAGCAGTTCTTC. Amino acids: CAWSPDRVNEQFF. Using reference TRBV30 and TRBJ2-1 for the parts outside the CDR3, the full variable domain is SQTIHQWPATLVQPVGSPLSLECTVEGTSNPNLYWYRQAAGRGLQLLFYSVGIGQISSEVPQNLSASRPQDRQFILSSKKLLLSDSGFYLCAWSPDRVNEQFFGPGTRLTVL.